Each of the 32 T cell receptor beta chains below was sequenced from the same sample in a study of control samples from healthy donors and cancer patients. Clones were sequenced by immunoSEQ multiplex PCR, and TCRdb holds only the in-frame ones, with some missing. This sample has about 77,000 clones, with roughly 92% found just once. Material for sequencing was blood. The source is a woman aged 55-70 years in good health.

V usage is TRBV6-2 or TRBV6-3 and J usage is TRBJ2-5, with TRBD2 identical over 8 bases. CDR1 and CDR2 from the germline V gene are MNHEY and SVGEGT. CDR3 length: 15 amino acids. Trimming took 2 bases from V and 4 from J; bases not matched to a gene: 6. In DNA, the CDR3 is TGTGCCAGCAGTTACCAGCGGGAGAGGAGAGAGACCCAGTACTTC. It encodes CASSYQRERRETQYF.

The chain employs TRBV18 and TRBJ2-5, with 8 bases identical to TRBD2. Germline V gives CDR1 KGHSH, CDR2 LQKENI. Losses at the gene ends were 6 bases for V and 1 base for J; bases not matched to a gene: 4. The length of the CDR3 is 14 residues. CDR3 in DNA: TGTGCCAGCTCCTCTACTAGCGGCCAAGAGACCCAGTACTTC. Translation gives CASSSTSGQETQYF.

The chain uses TRBV18 and TRBJ2-7; 7 bases are shared with TRBD1. CDR3 length equals 14 residues. J was trimmed by 4 bases and V by 6 bases; bases with no gene match: 9. The germline V gene encodes CDR1 KGHSH and CDR2 LQKENI. In nucleotides, the CDR3 is TGTGCCAGCTCCCAGGGGGTCCGCGATTACGAGCAGTACTTC. Translated: CASSQGVRDYEQYF.

The CDR3 nucleotides are TGCGCCAGCAGCCAAGATCCGACAGTCAATCAGCCCCAGCATTTT. This sequence encodes CASSQDPTVNQPQHF. The chain links TRBV4-3 to TRBJ1-5, with D possibly being TRBD1 (5 bases). Germline CDR1 reads LGHNA; CDR2 reads YSLEER. The germline V and J ends were trimmed by 0 bases and 3 bases, with 9 bases remaining between them. The CDR3 runs to 15 residues.

Regarding this clone: The junction differs from germline at one of its ends, possibly a read error. The rearrangement uses TRBV7-7 and TRBJ2-2; 7 nucleotides agree with TRBD2. The CDR3 spans 14 residues. The germline CDR1 and CDR2 sequences are SSHAT and FNYEAQ (reference sequence). In DNA form, the CDR3 reads TGTGCTAGCAGCTTAGAGCGGGGCACCGGGGAGCTGTTTTTT. It specifies CASSLERGTGELFF. The full variable domain, its missing parts supplied by reference TRBV7-7 and TRBJ2-2, is GAGVSQSPRYKVTKRGQDVTLRCDPISSHATLYWYQQALGQGPEFLTYFNYEAQPDKSGLPSDRFSAERPEGSISTLTIQRTEQRDSAMYRCASSLERGTGELFFGEGSRLTVL.

The rearrangement joins TRBV9 to TRBJ2-1; a possible D gene is TRBD2 (6 bases). The CDR3 has 16 amino acids. Germline V lookup: CDR1 SGDLS, CDR2 YYNGEE. With 4 bases removed from V and 4 bases from J, the gap between germline ends came to 18 bases. CDR3: CASSPEGRGFYNEQFF. As DNA, the CDR3 is TGTGCCAGCAGCCCGGAGGGACGGGGCTTTTACAATGAGCAGTTCTTC.

Worth noting for this clone: Additional DNA sequences in this sample encode the identical CDR3. V gene TRBV30 combines with J gene TRBJ1-1, with D unresolved. The CDR3 is made up of 12 amino acids. Germline V gene lookup returns CDR1 GTSNPN and CDR2 SVGIG (reference sequence). Trimming shortened V by 1 base and J by 1 base, and 4 bases separated the two germline ends. The CDR3 spells CAWSGENTEAFF. CDR3 DNA sequence: TGTGCCTGGAGTGGTGAGAACACTGAAGCTTTCTTT.

The rearrangement links TRBV3-1 (or the pseudogene TRBV3-2) to TRBJ2-1; no firm D call. With 6 bases removed from V and 8 bases from J, the gap between germline ends came to 14 bases. From germline, CDR1 is LGHDT and CDR2 YNNKEL (reference sequence). This CDR3 has 13 residues. CDR3 region: CASRQRTVDEQFF. The CDR3 DNA sequence: TGTGCCAGCAGGCAAAGGACGGTCGATGAGCAGTTCTTC.

The chain recombines TRBV27 with TRBJ2-5, with TRBD1 identical over 7 bases. Trimming took 6 bases from V and 4 from J; bases not matched to a gene: 8. The length of the CDR3 is 14 residues. Germline V gene data show CDR1 as MNHEY and CDR2 as SMNVEV (reference sequence). In DNA form, the CDR3 reads TGTGCCAGCAGGAAGACAGGGCTTGTAGAGACCCAGTACTTC. It codes for CASRKTGLVETQYF.

The chain carries TRBV29-1 and TRBJ2-1; 8 bases match TRBD1. V trimming: 7 bases; J trimming: 1 base; junction bases outside the gene matches: 3. The CDR3 length is 13 residues. CDR1 is SQVTM, CDR2 ANQGSEA, per germline. The CDR3 bases are TGCAGCGCCGGGGACAGGTCCTACAATGAGCAGTTCTTC. Amino acids: CSAGDRSYNEQFF.

The chain couples TRBV18 to TRBJ1-1; the D is unclear. The CDR3 length is 16 residues. Between the trimmed V and J ends, which lost 3 bases and 5 bases, there was a span of 19 bases. Germline lookup yields CDR1 KGHSH and CDR2 LQKENI. DNA for the CDR3: TGTGCCAGCTCACCCCCCGGGTCAGGAGCTGGAACTGAAGCTTTCTTT. The encoded protein is CASSPPGSGAGTEAFF. Full variable domain (outside the CDR3, taken from reference TRBV18 and TRBJ1-1): NAGVMQNPRHLVRRRGQEARLRCSPMKGHSHVYWYRQLPEEGLKFMVYLQKENIIDESGMPKERFSAEFPKEGPSILRIQQVVRGDSAAYFCASSPPGSGAGTEAFFGQGTRLTVV.

The chain recombines TRBV6-5 with TRBJ1-4; D might be TRBD1 (6 bases). The CDR3 has 15 amino acids. V was cut by 5 bases and J by 6 bases, with 16 bases left in between. Germline CDR1 is MNHEY and CDR2 is SVGAGI. For the CDR3, the DNA is TGTGCCAGCAGTCCCAGGCGGCCAGGGGATGAAAAACTGTTTTTT. Its translation is CASSPRRPGDEKLFF.

The chain uses TRBV27 and TRBJ1-4; D uncertain. This CDR3 contains 23 residues. Germline CDR1 reads MNHEY; CDR2 reads SMNVEV (reference sequence). V was trimmed by 0 bases and J by 8 bases, leaving 37 bases between them. The CDR3 DNA is TGTGCCAGCAGTTTATCGATTACCTTAAGTGGTAAGTCAAGCAGGACCCTATACGAAAAACTGTTTTTT. This sequence encodes CASSLSITLSGKSSRTLYEKLFF.

This chain uses TRBV7-3 with TRBJ2-5; D unclear. The V gene's germline CDR1 is SGHTA and CDR2 FQGTGA. The CDR3 loop spans 13 amino acids. The V gene lost 5 bases and the J gene lost 0 bases, with 7 bases spanning the gap. The CDR3 loop is CASSKTYQETQYF. The CDR3 DNA reads as TGTGCCAGCAGCAAGACTTACCAAGAGACCCAGTACTTC.

The chain combines TRBV6-2 or TRBV6-3 with TRBJ1-4; perhaps TRBD1 as D (5 bases). V lost 5 bases and J 7 bases, leaving 17 bases between the germline ends. Germline lookup yields CDR1 MNHEY and CDR2 SVGEGT. CDR3 length equals 15 residues. CDR3: CASSTGTRRAEKLFF. CDR3 bases: TGTGCCAGCAGTACCGGGACCCGGAGGGCTGAAAAACTGTTTTTT.

The chain couples TRBV6-5 to TRBJ1-5, with 8 bases fitting TRBD1. Trimming removed 2 bases from V and 4 bases from J; junction bases left unmatched: 4. The CDR3 loop spans 15 amino acids. Per the germline V gene, CDR1 is MNHEY and CDR2 is SVGAGI. The CDR3 DNA follows: TGTGCCAGCAGTTACGGGACAGGTCTAAATCAGCCCCAGCATTTT. This translates into CASSYGTGLNQPQHF.

The J gene is TRBJ1-2, the V gene TRBV11-2; D is ambiguous. This CDR3 spans 12 amino acids. Germline V gene sequence: CDR1 SGHAT, CDR2 FQNNGV. The V gene lost 5 bases and the J gene lost 6 bases, with 10 bases spanning the gap. The CDR3 reads CASSPATDGYTF. Written as DNA, the CDR3 is TGTGCCAGCAGCCCTGCCACTGATGGCTACACCTTC. The complete variable domain, with remaining parts taken from reference TRBV11-2 and TRBJ1-2, reads EAGVAQSPRYKIIEKRQSVAFWCNPISGHATLYWYQQILGQGPKLLIQFQNNGVVDDSQLPKDRFSAERLKGVDSTLKIQPAKLEDSAVYLCASSPATDGYTFGSGTRLTVV.

The J gene is TRBJ2-3, the V gene TRBV6-1; 7 bases are a match to TRBD2. The CDR3 runs to 16 residues. The germline V gene encodes CDR1 MNHNS and CDR2 SASEGT. V was clipped by 2 bases and J by 5 bases; unmatched bases: 10. The CDR3 region is CASSELRREIRDTQYF. The CDR3, as DNA: TGTGCCAGCAGTGAATTGAGGCGGGAGATTCGAGATACGCAGTATTTT.

The rearrangement links TRBV5-1 to TRBJ2-6; TRBD1 or TRBD2 may be the D gene (6 bases each). V was shortened by 10 bases and J by 1 base, with 24 bases between the two germline ends. CDR1 and CDR2 (germline): SGHRS, YFSETQ. The CDR3 consists of 18 residues. The CDR3: CASQTGDTTFSGANVLTF. The CDR3 region has the DNA TGCGCCTCACAGACGGGGGACACCACATTTTCTGGGGCCAACGTCCTGACTTTC. The entire variable domain, with the rest obtained from reference TRBV5-1 and TRBJ2-6, is as follows: KAGVTQTPRYLIKTRGQQVTLSCSPISGHRSVSWYQQTPGQGLQFLFEYFSETQRNKGNFPGRFSGRQFSNSRSEMNVSTLELGDSALYLCASQTGDTTFSGANVLTFGAGSRLTVL.

This clone has a handful of counts. V and J are TRBV5-6 and TRBJ1-1; 10 bases agree with TRBD1. In germline, CDR1 is SGHDT, CDR2 YYEEEE. CDR3 length equals 16 residues. With 3 bases clipped from V and 1 base from J, the junction kept 6 bases outside the gene matches. This CDR3 reads CASSSRDRGENTEAFF. The CDR3 nucleotides read TGTGCCAGCAGCTCTCGGGACAGGGGTGAGAACACTGAAGCTTTCTTT.

This chain joins TRBV9 and TRBJ1-2, with a possible D match to TRBD1 (5 bases). Trimming took off 4 bases at V and 0 bases at J, with 25 bases between the two ends. Germline values: CDR1 SGDLS, CDR2 YYNGEE. The CDR3 has 19 amino acids. The CDR3 protein is CASSIQRGQMLTSNYGYTF. The CDR3 bases are TGTGCCAGCAGCATCCAGCGTGGACAAATGTTAACATCTAACTATGGCTACACCTTC. Together with reference TRBV9 and TRBJ1-2, the CDR3 gives the full variable domain: DSGVTQTPKHLITATGQRVTLRCSPRSGDLSVYWYQQSLDQGLQFLIQYYNGEERAKGNILERFSAQQFPDLHSELNLSSLELGDSALYFCASSIQRGQMLTSNYGYTFGSGTRLTVV.

The chain links TRBV28 to TRBJ2-3; 14 bases are shared with TRBD2. CDR1 MDHEN and CDR2 SYDVKM come from the germline V gene. The CDR3 loop spans 17 amino acids. V was clipped by 5 bases and J by 2 bases; unmatched bases: 6. The CDR3 spells CASSTGTSGSFTDTQYF. The DNA of the CDR3 is TGTGCCAGCAGTACCGGGACTAGCGGGAGTTTCACAGATACGCAGTATTTT. The variable domain in full, completed from reference TRBV28 and TRBJ2-3, reads DVKVTQSSRYLVKRTGEKVFLECVQDMDHENMFWYRQDPGLGLRLIYFSYDVKMKEKGDIPEGYSVSREKKERFSLILESASTNQTSMYLCASSTGTSGSFTDTQYFGPGTRLTVL.

The chain joins TRBV13 to TRBJ2-7, with D perhaps given as TRBD1 or TRBD2 (6 bases each). CDR1 is PRHDT, CDR2 FYEKMQ, per germline (reference sequence). With 4 bases removed from V and 4 bases from J, the gap between germline ends came to 17 bases. This CDR3 contains 15 residues. Written as DNA, the CDR3 is TGTGCCAGCAGCTCGAGGGGTCAGGGGAGGTACGAGCAGTACTTC. Amino acids: CASSSRGQGRYEQYF.

The sample holds one count of this clone. The chain has TRBV2 and TRBJ1-5; perhaps TRBD1 as D (5 bases). Germline loops: CDR1 SNHLY, CDR2 FYNNEI. The CDR3 length is 11 residues. Trimming cost V 2 bases and J 15 bases, with 11 bases left between them. The DNA of the CDR3 is TGTGCCAGCAGTGAACAGGGAGCGTGGCATTTT. It specifies CASSEQGAWHF.

This sequence joins TRBV11-2 and TRBJ1-2, with D unresolved. The V and J ends lost 1 base and 0 bases respectively, with 3 bases between them. This CDR3 is 13 amino acids long. CDR1 and CDR2 from the germline V gene are SGHAT and FQNNGV. This chain's CDR3 is CASSLVANYGYTF. The CDR3, as DNA: TGTGCCAGCAGCTTAGTGGCTAACTATGGCTACACCTTC.

This chain links TRBV19 with TRBJ2-3; 8 bases align to TRBD1. V was pared by 8 bases and J by 5 bases, with 6 bases of the junction left unmatched. Looked up from germline, CDR1 is LNHDA and CDR2 is SQIVND (reference sequence). The CDR3 runs 13 residues. The CDR3 bases are TGTGCCAGTGGACAGGGATGGGGAGATACGCAGTATTTT. This encodes CASGQGWGDTQYF.

The chain combines TRBV19 with TRBJ1-6, with 8 bases matching TRBD1. Trimming cost V 7 bases and J 10 bases; bases outside gene matches: 9. The CDR3 runs 14 residues. The V gene's germline CDR1 is LNHDA and CDR2 SQIVND (reference sequence). CDR3 in DNA: TGTGCCAGTACTATCAACGACAGGGGATCACCCCTCCACTTT. Translation: CASTINDRGSPLHF.

This chain links TRBV3-1 (or the pseudogene TRBV3-2) with TRBJ1-3; D uncertain. Germline lookup yields CDR1 LGHDT and CDR2 YNNKEL (reference sequence). This CDR3 spans 14 amino acids. V lost 3 bases, J lost 0 bases, and 6 bases lay in between. The CDR3 sequence: CASSQTRSGNTIYF. In DNA, the CDR3 is TGTGCCAGCAGCCAGACCCGCTCTGGAAACACCATATATTTT.

Only a few counts were recorded for this clone. The chain has TRBV29-1 and TRBJ2-2; D unclear. CDR1 SQVTM and CDR2 ANQGSEA come from the germline V gene. CDR3 length: 15 amino acids. Trimming pared 0 bases from V and 0 bases from J, leaving 8 bases between. The CDR3 protein is CSVEEARSNTGELFF. The CDR3 DNA is TGCAGCGTTGAAGAGGCGCGCTCGAACACCGGGGAGCTGTTTTTT.

The genes are TRBV28 and TRBJ2-7; maybe TRBD1 (6 bases). Germline-derived CDR1 and CDR2 are MDHEN and SYDVKM. This CDR3 contains 12 residues. The DNA for the CDR3 is TGTGTCTCGAACAGGGTATCCCACGAGCAGTACTTC. Translated: CVSNRVSHEQYF.

This chain joins TRBV2 and TRBJ2-2; a weak D match, TRBD2 (6 bases). The germline V and J ends were trimmed by 6 bases and 5 bases, with 19 bases remaining between them. Germline V gene lookup returns CDR1 SNHLY and CDR2 FYNNEI. CDR3 length: 16 residues. CDR3 nucleotides: TGTGCCAGCAGGGGCGGGACCAACCCACTAACCGGGGAGCTGTTTTTT. Amino acids: CASRGGTNPLTGELFF. Drawing the rest from reference TRBV2 and TRBJ2-2, the complete variable domain is EPEVTQTPSHQVTQMGQEVILRCVPISNHLYFYWYRQILGQKVEFLVSFYNNEISEKSEIFDDQFSVERPDGSNFTLKIRSTKLEDSAMYFCASRGGTNPLTGELFFGEGSRLTVL.

V gene TRBV7-2 combines with J gene TRBJ1-1; 7 bases are shared with TRBD1. Losses at the gene ends were 5 bases for V and 2 bases for J; bases not matched to a gene: 8. CDR1 and CDR2 from the germline V gene are SGHTA and FQGNSA. The length of the CDR3 is 15 residues. The CDR3 DNA is TGTGCCAGCAGCCCGAGACAGGGACTAAACACTGAAGCTTTCTTT. It specifies CASSPRQGLNTEAFF.